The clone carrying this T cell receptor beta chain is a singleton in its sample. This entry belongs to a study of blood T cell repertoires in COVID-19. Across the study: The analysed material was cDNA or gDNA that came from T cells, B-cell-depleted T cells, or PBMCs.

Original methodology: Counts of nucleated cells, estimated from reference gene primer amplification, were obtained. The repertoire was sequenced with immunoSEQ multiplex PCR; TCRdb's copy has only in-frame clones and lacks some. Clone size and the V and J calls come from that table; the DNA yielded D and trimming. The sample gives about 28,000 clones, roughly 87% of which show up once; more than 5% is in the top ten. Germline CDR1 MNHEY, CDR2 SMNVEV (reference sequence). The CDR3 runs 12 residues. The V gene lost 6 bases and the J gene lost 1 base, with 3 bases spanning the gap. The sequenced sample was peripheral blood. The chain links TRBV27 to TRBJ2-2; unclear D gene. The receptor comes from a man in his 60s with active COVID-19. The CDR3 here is CASRRNTGELFF. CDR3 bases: TGTGCCAGCAGGCGGAACACCGGGGAGCTGTTTTTT.